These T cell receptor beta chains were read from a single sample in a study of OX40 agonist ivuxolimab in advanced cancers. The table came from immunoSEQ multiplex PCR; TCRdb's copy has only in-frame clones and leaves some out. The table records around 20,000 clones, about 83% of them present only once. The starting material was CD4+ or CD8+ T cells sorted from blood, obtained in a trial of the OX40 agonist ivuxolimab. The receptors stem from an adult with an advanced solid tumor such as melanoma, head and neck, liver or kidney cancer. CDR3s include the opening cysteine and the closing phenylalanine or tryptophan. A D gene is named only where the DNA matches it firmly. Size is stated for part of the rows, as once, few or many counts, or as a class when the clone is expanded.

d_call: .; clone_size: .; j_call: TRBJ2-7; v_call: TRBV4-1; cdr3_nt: TGCGCCAGCAGCCAAGAGGCGACGGTAACGTACGAGCAGTACTTC; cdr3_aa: CASSQEATVTYEQYF
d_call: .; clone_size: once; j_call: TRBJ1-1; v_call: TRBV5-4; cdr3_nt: TGTGCCAGCAGCCACCCCCGAGGGGACACTGAAGCTTTCTTT; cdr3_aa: CASSHPRGDTEAFF
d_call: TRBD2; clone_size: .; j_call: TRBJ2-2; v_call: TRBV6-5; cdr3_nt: TGTGCCGTCGGCGGGGGCACCGGGGAGCTGTTTTTT; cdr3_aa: CAVGGGTGELFF
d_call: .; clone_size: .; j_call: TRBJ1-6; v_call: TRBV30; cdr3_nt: TGTGCCTGGTCGAGCTCCTATAATTCACCCCTCCACTTT; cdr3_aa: CAWSSSYNSPLHF
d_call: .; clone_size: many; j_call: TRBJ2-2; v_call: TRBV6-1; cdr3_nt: TGTGCCAGCAGTGAGCAGATGACCGGGGAGCTGTTTTTT; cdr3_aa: CASSEQMTGELFF
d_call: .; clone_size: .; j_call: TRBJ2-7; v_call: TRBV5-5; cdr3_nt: TGTGCCAGCAGCACAGACCTGGGCGAGCAGTACTTC; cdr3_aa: CASSTDLGEQYF
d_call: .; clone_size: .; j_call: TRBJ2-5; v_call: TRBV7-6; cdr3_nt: TGTGCCAGCAGCCCCGGGGCAGGGGGGAAGACCCAGTACTTC; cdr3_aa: CASSPGAGGKTQYF
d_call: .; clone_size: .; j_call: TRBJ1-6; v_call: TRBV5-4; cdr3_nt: TGTGCCAGCAGCCGGACAGACTCCTATAATTCACCCCTCCACTTT; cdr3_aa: CASSRTDSYNSPLHF
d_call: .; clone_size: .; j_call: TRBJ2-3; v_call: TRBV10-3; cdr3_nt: TGTGCCATCAGTGACACAGGGAAAGATACGCAGTATTTT; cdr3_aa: CAISDTGKDTQYF
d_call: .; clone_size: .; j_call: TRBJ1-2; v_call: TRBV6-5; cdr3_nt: TGTGCCAGCAGCCCGGAGGCCCCCTATGGCTACACCTTC; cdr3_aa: CASSPEAPYGYTF
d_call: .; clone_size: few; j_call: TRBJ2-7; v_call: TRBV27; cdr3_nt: TGTGCCAGCACCCCAAGGACTGCCCCCTACGAGCAGTACTTC; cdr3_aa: CASTPRTAPYEQYF
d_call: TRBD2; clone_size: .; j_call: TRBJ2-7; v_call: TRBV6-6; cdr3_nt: TGTGCCAGCAGTTCTAGCGGGGGGGGCTACGAGCAGTACTTC; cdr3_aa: CASSSSGGGYEQYF
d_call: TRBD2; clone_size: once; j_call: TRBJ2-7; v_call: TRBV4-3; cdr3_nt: TGCGCCAGCAGCCAGGCGGGGGGGGCCTACGAGCAGTACTTC; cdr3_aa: CASSQAGGAYEQYF
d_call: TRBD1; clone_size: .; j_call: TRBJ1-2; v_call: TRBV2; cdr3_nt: TGTGCCAGCAGGGGGGGCGGGACAGGTCCTGGTGGCTACACCTTC; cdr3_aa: CASRGGGTGPGGYTF
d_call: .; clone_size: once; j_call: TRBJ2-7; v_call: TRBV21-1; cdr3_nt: TGTGCCAGCAGCACGTTCTACGAGCAGTACTTC; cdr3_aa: CASSTFYEQYF
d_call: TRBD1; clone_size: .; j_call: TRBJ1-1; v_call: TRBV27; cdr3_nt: TGTGCCAGCAGTTTAAGAGGCAGGGGGTTCACTGAAGCTTTCTTT; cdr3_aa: CASSLRGRGFTEAFF
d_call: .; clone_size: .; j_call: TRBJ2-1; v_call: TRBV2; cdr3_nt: TGTGCCAGCAGGGACACGTCCCCTGTCTATGAGCAGTTCTTC; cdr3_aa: CASRDTSPVYEQFF
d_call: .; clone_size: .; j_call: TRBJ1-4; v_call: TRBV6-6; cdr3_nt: TGTGCCAGCGGACCGCGGACAGTAGAAAAACTGTTTTTT; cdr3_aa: CASGPRTVEKLFF
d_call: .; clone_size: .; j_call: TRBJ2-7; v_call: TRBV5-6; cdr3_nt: TGTGCCAGCAGCTTGGGGAGACTGGTTACCTACGAGCAGTACTTC; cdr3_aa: CASSLGRLVTYEQYF
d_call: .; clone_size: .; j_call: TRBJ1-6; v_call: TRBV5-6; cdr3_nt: TGTGCCAGCCGAGGAGGCGGGAGCTCCTATAATTCACCCCTCCACTTT; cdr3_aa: CASRGGGSSYNSPLHF
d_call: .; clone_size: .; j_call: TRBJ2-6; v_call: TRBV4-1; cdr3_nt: TGCGCCAGCAGCCCGGCGGGCAGCGCTGGGGCCAACGTCCTGACTTTC; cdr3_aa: CASSPAGSAGANVLTF
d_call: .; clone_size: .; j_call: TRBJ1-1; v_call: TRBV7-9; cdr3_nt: TGTGCCAGCAGCTTAGTATCCCGGGGAGGAACTGAAGCTTTCTTT; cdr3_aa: CASSLVSRGGTEAFF
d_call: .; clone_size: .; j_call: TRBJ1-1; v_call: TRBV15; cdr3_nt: TGTGCCACCACGGTCGGGGGGTTGGCCCTGAACACTGAAGCTTTCTTT; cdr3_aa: CATTVGGLALNTEAFF
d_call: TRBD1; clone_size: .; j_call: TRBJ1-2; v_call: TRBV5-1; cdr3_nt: TGCGCCAGCAGCTTGAAACAGGGGAGAGATGGCTACACCTTC; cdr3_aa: CASSLKQGRDGYTF
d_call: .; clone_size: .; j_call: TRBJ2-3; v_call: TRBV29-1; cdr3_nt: TGCAGCGCCCAAGGGGGGACCCTGTCCACAGATACGCAGTATTTT; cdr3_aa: CSAQGGTLSTDTQYF
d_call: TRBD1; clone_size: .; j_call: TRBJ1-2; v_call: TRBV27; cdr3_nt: TGTGCCAGCAGTACCGGACAGGGGGCTGGCTATGGCTACACCTTC; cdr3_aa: CASSTGQGAGYGYTF
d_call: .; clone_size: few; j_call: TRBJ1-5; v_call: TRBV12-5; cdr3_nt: TGTGCTAGTGGTTTTGGCCAGCCCCAGCATTTT; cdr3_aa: CASGFGQPQHF
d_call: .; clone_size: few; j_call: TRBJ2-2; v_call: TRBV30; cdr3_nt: TGTGCCTGGAGTGTACAGTGGGGGTCCGGGGAGCTGTTTTTT; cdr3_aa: CAWSVQWGSGELFF
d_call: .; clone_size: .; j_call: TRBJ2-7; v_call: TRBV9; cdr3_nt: TGTGCCAGCAGCCAAGGGGGGAGCTCCTACGAGCAGTACTTC; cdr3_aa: CASSQGGSSYEQYF
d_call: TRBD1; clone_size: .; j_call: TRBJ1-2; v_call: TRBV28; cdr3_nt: TGTGCCAGCAATCCTTATCAGGAGGGACAGGGGAATGGCTACACCTTC; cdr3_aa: CASNPYQEGQGNGYTF
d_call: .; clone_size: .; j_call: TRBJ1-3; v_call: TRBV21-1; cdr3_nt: TGTGCCAGCAGCAAAGGCAGGACCTTCTCTGGAAACACCATATATTTT; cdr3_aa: CASSKGRTFSGNTIYF
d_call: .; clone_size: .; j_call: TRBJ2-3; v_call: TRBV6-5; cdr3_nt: TGTGCCAGCAGTTACTTGGAGGCAGACCTTACGCAGTATTTT; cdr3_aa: CASSYLEADLTQYF
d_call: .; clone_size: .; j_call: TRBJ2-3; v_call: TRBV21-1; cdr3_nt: TGTGCCAGCAGCCCTGGCGGGAGCCTCCCAAATACGCAGTATTTT; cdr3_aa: CASSPGGSLPNTQYF
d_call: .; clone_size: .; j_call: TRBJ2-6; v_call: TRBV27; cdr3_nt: TGTGCCAGCAGTGCCCTCTATTCTGGGGCCAACGTCCTGACTTTC; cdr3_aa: CASSALYSGANVLTF
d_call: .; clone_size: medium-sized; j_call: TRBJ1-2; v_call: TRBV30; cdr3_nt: TGTGCCTACCAAGGTTATGGCTACACCTTC; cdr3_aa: CAYQGYGYTF
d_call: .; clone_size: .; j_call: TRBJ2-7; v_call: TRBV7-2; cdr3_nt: TGTGCCAGCAGCCAGGTACTCTACGAGCAGTACTTC; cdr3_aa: CASSQVLYEQYF
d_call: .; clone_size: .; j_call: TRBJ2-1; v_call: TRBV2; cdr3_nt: TGTGCCAGCAGACCCGGGAGTGAGCAGTTCTTC; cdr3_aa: CASRPGSEQFF
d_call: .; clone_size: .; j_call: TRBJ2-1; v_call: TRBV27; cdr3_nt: TGTGCCAGCAGTTCGGGGGCGGGGGCGTTCTCCTACAATGAGCAGTTCTTC; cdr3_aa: CASSSGAGAFSYNEQFF
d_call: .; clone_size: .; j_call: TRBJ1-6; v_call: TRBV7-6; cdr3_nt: TGTGCCAGCAGCCTACAAGCGGGACCCCTCCACTTT; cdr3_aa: CASSLQAGPLHF
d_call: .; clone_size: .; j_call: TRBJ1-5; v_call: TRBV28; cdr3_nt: TGTGCCAGCAGTTCCCCAGAAATCTATAGCAATCAGCCCCAGCATTTT; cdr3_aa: CASSSPEIYSNQPQHF
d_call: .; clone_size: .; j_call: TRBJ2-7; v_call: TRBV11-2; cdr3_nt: TGTGCCAGCAGCTTAGACTCCCCCGAGGACGAGCAGTACTTC; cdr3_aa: CASSLDSPEDEQYF
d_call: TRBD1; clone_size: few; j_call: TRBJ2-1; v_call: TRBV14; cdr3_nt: TGTGCCAGCAGCCATTGGGACAGGGCGTACAATGAGCAGTTCTTC; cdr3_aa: CASSHWDRAYNEQFF
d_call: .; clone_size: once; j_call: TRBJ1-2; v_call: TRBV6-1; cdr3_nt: TGTGCCAGCAGTTATAACTATGGCTACACCTTC; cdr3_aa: CASSYNYGYTF
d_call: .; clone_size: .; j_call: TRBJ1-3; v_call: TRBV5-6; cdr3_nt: TGTGCCAGCAGCCTTCACAGGTGGGCAAGCGGAAACACCATATATTTT; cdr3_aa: CASSLHRWASGNTIYF
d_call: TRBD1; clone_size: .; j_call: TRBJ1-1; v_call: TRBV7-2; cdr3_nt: TGTGCCAGCAGCCCCCTGACAGGGGTGAACACTGAAGCTTTCTTT; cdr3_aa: CASSPLTGVNTEAFF
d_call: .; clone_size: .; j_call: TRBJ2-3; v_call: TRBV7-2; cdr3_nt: TGTGCCAGCAGCTTTCGGGTCGCGGGGGCCACCCGGGATACGCAGTATTTT; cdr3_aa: CASSFRVAGATRDTQYF
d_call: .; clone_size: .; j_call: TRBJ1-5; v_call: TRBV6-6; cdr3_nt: TGTGCCAGCAAACGAACAGGGAATCAGCCCCAGCATTTT; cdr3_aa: CASKRTGNQPQHF
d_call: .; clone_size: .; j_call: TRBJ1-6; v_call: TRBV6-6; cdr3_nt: TGTGCCAGCAGTTTCGGGGGCGCGTATAATTCACCCCTCCACTTT; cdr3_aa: CASSFGGAYNSPLHF
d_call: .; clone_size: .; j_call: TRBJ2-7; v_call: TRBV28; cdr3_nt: TGTGCCAGCAGTTTATTTAACCAGGGGGGTGTATACGAGCAGTACTTC; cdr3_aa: CASSLFNQGGVYEQYF
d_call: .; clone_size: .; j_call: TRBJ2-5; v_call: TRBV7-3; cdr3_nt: TGTGCCAGCAGCTTAGGGGTAGGGCCCCAAGAGACCCAGTACTTC; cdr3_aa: CASSLGVGPQETQYF
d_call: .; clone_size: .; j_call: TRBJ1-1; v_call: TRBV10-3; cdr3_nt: TGTGCCATCAGTGAGTCGGGGGGCGCAAACACTGAAGCTTTCTTT; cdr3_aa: CAISESGGANTEAFF
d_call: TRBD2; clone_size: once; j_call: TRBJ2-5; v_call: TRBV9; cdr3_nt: TGTGCCAGCAGCGTTCTAGCGGGGTTCCAAGAGACCCAGTACTTC; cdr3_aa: CASSVLAGFQETQYF
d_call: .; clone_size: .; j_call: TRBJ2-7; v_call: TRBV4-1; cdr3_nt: TGCGCCAGCCGCGGGGTACTGAACGGTCGGTACGAGCAGTACTTC; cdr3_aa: CASRGVLNGRYEQYF
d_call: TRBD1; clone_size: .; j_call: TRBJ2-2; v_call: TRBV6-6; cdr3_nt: TGTGCCAGCAGGGCAACAGGGGCTACCGGGGAGCTGTTTTTT; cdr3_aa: CASRATGATGELFF